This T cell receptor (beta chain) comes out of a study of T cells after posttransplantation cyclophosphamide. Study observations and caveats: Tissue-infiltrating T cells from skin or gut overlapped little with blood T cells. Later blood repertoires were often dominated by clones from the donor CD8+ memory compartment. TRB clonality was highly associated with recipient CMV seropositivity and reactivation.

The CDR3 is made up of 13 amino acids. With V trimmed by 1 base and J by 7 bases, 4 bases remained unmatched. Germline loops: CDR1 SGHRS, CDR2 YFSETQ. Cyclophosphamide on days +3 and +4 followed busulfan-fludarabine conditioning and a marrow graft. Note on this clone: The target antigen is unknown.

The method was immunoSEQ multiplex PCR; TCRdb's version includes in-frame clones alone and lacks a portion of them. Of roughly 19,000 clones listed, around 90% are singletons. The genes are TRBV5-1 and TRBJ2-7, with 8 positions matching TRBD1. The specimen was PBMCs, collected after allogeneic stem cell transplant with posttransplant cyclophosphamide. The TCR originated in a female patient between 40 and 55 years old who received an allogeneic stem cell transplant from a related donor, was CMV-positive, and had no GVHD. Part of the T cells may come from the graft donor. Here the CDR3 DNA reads TGCGCCAGCAGCTTGCACAGGGGGTGGGAGCAGTACTTC. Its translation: CASSLHRGWEQYF.